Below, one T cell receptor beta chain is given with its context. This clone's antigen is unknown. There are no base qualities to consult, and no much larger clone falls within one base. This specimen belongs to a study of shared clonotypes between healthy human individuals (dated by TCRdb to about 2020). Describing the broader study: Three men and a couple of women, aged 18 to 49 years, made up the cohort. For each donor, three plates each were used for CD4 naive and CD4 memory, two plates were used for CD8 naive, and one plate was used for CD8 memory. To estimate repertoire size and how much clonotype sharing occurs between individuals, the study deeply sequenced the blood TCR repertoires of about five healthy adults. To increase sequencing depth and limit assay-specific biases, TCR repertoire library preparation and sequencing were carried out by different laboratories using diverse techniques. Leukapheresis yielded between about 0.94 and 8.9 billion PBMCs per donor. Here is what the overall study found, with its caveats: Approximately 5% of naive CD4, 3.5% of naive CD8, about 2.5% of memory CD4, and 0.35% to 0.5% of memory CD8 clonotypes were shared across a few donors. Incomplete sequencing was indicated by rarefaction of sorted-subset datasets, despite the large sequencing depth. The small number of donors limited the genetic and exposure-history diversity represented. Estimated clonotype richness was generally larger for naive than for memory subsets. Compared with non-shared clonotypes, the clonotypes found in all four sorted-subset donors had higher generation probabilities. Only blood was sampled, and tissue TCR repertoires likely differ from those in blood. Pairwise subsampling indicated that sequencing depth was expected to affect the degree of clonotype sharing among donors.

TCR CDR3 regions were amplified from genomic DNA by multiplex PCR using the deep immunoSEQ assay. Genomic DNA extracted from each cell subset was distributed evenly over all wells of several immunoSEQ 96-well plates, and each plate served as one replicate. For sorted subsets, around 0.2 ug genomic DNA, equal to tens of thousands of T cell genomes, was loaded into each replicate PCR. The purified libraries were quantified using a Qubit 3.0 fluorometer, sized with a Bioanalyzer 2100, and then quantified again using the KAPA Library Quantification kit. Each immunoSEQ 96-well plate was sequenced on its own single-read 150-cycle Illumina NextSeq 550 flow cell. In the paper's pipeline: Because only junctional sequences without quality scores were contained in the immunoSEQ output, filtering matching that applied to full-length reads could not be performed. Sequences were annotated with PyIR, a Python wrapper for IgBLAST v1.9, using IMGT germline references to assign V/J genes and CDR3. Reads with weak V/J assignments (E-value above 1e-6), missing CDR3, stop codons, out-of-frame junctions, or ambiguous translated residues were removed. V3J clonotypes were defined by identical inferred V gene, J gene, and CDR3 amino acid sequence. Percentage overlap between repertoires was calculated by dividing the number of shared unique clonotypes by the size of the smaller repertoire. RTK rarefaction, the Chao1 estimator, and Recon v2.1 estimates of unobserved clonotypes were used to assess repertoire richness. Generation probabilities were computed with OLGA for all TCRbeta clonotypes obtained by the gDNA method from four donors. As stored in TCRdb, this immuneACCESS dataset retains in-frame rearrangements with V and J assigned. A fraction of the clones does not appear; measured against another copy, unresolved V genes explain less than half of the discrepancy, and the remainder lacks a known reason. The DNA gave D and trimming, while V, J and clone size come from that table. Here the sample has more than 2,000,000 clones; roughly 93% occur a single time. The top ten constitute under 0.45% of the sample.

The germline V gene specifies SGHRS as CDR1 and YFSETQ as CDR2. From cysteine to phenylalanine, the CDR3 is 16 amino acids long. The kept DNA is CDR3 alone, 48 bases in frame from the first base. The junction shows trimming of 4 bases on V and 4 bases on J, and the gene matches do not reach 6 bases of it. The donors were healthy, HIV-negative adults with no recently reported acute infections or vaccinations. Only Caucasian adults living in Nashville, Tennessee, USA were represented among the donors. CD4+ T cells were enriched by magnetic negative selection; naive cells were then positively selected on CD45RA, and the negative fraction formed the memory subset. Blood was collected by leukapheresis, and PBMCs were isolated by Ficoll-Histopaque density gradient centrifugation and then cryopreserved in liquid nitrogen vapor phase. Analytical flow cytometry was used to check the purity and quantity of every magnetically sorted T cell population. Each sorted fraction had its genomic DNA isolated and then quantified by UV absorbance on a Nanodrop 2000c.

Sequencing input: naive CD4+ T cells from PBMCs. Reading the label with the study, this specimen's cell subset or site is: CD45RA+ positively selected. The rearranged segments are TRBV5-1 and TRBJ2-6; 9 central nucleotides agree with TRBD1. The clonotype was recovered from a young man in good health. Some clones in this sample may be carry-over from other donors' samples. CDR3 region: CASSGDRASGANVLTF. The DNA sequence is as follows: TGCGCCAGCAGCGGGGACAGGGCTTCCGGGGCCAACGTCCTGACTTTC.